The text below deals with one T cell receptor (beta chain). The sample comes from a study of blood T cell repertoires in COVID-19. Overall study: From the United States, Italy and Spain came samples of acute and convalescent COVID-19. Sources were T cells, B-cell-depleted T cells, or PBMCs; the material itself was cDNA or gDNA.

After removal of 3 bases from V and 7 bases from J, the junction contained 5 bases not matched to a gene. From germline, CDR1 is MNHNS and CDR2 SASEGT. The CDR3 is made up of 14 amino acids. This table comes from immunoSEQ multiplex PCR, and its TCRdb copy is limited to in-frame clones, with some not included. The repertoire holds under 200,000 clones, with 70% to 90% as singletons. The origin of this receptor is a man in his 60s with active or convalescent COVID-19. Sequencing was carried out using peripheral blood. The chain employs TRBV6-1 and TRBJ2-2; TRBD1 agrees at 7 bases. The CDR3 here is CASSEGTVGGELFF. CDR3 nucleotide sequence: TGTGCCAGCAGTGAGGGGACAGTCGGCGGGGAGCTGTTTTTT.